The clone carrying this TCR beta chain was counted only a few times. Its antigen remains unknown. The data belong to a study of cytomegalovirus exposure and HLA in healthy donors. The primer mix had 60 Vbeta and 13 Jbeta primers. TCRdb's copy holds only in-frame clones and misses some; the assay was immunoSEQ multiplex PCR. The profile shows under 200,000 clones, around 76% of them singletons. Study observations and caveats: In an earlier analysis, about 87% or about 30%: the productive usage of most TCR beta V segments. In a later analysis, an Asian-associated ancestry cluster reportedly showed fewer N-insertions than the approximately 700-donor mean. A later analysis linked a missense variant in DCLRE1C to the trimming of TCR beta V and J genes. Later analysis revealed greater clonal expansion in HLA-associated TCR beta chains than in equally common others.

The source of this sequence is a girl aged 10-17 years in good health and CMV-seropositive. The sample comprised PBMCs.

DNA for the CDR3: TGTGCCAGCAGCCCCTCCCACGGGAGTTTGGGTACTGAAGCTTTCTTT. As protein: CASSPSHGSLGTEAFF. This sequence joins TRBV5-4 and TRBJ1-1; D gene unclear. Deletions cut 4 bases from V and 5 bases from J, with 21 bases between. Germline V gene sequence: CDR1 SGHNT, CDR2 YYREEE (reference sequence). The CDR3 covers 16 residues.